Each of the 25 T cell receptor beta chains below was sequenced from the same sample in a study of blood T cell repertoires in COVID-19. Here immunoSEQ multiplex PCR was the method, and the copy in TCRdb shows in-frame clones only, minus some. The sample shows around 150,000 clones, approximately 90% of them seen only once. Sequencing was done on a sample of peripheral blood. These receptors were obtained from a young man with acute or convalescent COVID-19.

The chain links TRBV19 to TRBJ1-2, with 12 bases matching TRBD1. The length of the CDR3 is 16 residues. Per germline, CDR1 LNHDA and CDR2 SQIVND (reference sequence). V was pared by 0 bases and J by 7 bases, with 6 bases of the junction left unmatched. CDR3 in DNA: TGTGCCAGTAGTATAGATTTGGGACAGGGGGCGCTTGGCTACACCTTC. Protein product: CASSIDLGQGALGYTF.

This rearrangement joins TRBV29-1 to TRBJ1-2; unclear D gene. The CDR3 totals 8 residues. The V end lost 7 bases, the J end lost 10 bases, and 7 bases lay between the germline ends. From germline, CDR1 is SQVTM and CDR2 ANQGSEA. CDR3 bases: TGCAGCGACGGGGTCTACACCTTC. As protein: CSDGVYTF.

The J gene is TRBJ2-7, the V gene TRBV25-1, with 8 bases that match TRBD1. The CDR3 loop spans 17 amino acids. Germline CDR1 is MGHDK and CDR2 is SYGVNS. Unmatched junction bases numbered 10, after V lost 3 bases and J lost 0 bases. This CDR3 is CASSDLGAGGASYEQYF. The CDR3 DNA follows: TGTGCCAGCAGTGATCTAGGGGCAGGGGGCGCCTCCTACGAGCAGTACTTC.

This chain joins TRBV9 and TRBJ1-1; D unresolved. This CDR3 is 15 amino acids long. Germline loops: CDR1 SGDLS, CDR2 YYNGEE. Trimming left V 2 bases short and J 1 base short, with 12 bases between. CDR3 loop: CASSVSNAGNTEAFF. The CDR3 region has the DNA TGTGCCAGCAGCGTGAGCAATGCCGGGAACACTGAAGCTTTCTTT.

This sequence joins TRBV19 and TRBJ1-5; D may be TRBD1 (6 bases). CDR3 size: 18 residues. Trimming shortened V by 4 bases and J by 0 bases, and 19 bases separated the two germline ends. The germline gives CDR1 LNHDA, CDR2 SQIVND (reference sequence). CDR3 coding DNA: TGTGCCAGTAGTACTCTCGCAGGGGCTCCGATTAGCAATCAGCCCCAGCATTTT. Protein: CASSTLAGAPISNQPQHF.

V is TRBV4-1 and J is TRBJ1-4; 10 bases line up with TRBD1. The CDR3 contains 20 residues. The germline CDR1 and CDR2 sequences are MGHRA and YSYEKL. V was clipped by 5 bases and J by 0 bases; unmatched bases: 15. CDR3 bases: TGCGCCAGCAGCAGAACTAAACTCGGACAGGGGGGCCCAACTAATGAAAAACTGTTTTTT. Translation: CASSRTKLGQGGPTNEKLFF.

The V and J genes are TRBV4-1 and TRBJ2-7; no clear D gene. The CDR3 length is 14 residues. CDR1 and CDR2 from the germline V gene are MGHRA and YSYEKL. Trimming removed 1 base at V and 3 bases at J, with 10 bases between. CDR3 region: CASSQVLHDYEQYF. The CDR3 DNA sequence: TGCGCCAGCAGCCAAGTACTGCATGACTACGAGCAGTACTTC.

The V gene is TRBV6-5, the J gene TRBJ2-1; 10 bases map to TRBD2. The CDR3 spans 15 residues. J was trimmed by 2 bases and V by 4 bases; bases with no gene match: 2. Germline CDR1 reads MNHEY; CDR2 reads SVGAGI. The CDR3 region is CASSWGLATYNEQFF. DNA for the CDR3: TGTGCCAGCAGTTGGGGACTAGCGACCTACAATGAGCAGTTCTTC.

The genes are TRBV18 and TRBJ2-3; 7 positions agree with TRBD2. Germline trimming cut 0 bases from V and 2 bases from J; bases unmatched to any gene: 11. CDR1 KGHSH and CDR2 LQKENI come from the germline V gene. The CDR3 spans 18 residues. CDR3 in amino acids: CASSPPPGGSLYTDTQYF. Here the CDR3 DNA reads TGTGCCAGCTCACCACCCCCCGGCGGGAGCCTATACACAGATACGCAGTATTTT.

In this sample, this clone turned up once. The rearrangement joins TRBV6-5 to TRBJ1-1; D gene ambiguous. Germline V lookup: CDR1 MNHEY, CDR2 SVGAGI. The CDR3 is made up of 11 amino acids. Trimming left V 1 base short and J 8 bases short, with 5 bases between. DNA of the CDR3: TGTGCCAGCAGTTACTACAGAGAAGCTTTCTTT. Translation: CASSYYREAFF.

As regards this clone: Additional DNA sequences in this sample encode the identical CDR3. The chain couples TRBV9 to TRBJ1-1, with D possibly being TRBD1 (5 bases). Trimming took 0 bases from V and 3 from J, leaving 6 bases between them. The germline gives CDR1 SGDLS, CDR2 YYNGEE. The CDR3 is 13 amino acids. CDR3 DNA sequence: TGTGCCAGCAGCGTAGGGGGCGACACTGAAGCTTTCTTT. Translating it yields CASSVGGDTEAFF. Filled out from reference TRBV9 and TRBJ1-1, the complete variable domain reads DSGVTQTPKHLITATGQRVTLRCSPRSGDLSVYWYQQSLDQGLQFLIQYYNGEERAKGNILERFSAQQFPDLHSELNLSSLELGDSALYFCASSVGGDTEAFFGQGTRLTVV.

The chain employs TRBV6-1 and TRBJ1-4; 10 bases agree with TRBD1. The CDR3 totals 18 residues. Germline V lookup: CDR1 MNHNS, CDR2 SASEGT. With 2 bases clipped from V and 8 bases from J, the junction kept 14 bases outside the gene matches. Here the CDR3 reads CASSEKPQGQGRREKLFF. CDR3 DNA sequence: TGTGCCAGCAGTGAAAAGCCCCAGGGACAGGGGCGAAGAGAAAAACTGTTTTTT.

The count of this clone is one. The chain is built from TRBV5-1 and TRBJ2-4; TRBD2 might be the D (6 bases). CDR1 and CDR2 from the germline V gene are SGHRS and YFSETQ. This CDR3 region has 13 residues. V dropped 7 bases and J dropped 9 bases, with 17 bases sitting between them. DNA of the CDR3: TGCGCCAGCGCCACGGATCTGGGGGGCATTCAGTACTTC. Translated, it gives CASATDLGGIQYF.

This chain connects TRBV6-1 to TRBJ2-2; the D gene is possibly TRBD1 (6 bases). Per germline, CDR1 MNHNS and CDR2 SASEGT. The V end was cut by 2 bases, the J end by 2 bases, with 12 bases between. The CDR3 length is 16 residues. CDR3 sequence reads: CASSEPSGVNTGELFF. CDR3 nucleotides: TGTGCCAGCAGTGAACCCTCAGGGGTAAACACCGGGGAGCTGTTTTTT.

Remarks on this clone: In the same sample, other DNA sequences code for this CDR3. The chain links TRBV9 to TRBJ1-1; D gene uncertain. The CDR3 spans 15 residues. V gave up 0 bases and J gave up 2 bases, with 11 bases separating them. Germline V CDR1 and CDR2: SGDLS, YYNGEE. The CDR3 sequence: CASSVDPTGNTEAFF. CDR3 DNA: TGTGCCAGCAGCGTAGATCCGACGGGAAACACTGAAGCTTTCTTT.

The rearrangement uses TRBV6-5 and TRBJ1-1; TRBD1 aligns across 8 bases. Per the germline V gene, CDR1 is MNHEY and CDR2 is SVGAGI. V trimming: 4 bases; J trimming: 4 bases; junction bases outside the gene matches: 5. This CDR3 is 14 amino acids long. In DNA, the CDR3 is TGTGCCAGCAGTTTAATTACAGGGGGCACTGAAGCTTTCTTT. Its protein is CASSLITGGTEAFF.

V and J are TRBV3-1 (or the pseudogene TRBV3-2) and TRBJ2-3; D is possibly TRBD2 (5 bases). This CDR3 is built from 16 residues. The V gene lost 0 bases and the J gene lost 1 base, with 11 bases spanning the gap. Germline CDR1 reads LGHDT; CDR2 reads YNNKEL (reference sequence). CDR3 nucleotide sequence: TGTGCCAGCAGCCAAGACGGGGTATTTCGCACAGATACGCAGTATTTT. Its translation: CASSQDGVFRTDTQYF.

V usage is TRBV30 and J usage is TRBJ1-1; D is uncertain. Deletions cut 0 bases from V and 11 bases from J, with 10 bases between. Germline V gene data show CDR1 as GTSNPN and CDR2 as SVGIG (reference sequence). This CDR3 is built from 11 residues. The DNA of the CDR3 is TGTGCCTGGAGTGTACAATTTTCGGCTTTCTTT. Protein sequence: CAWSVQFSAFF.

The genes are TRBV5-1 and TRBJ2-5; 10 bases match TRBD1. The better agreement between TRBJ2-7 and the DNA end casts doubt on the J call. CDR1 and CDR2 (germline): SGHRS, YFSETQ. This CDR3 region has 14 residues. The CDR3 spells CASSLGTGGYEQYF. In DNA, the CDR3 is TGCGCCAGCAGCTTGGGGACAGGGGGCTACGAGCAGTACTTC.

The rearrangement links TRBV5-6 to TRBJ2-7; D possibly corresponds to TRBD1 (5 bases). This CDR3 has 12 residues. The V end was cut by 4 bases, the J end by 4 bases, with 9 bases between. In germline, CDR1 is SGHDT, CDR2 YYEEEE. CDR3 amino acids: CASSGQGYEQYF. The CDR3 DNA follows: TGTGCCAGCAGCGGCCAGGGATACGAGCAGTACTTC.

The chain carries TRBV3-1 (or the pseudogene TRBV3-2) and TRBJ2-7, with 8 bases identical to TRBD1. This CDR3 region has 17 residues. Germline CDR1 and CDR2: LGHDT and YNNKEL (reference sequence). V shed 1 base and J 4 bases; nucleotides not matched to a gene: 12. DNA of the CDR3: TGTGCCAGCAGCCAAGTGTATGGAAGGCAGGGGGCGTACGAGCAGTACTTC. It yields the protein CASSQVYGRQGAYEQYF.

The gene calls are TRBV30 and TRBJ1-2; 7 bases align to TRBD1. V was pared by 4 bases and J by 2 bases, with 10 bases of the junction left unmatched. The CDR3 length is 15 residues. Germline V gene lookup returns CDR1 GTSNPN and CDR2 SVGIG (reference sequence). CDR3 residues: CAWTPLKTGNYGYTF. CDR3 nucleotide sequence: TGTGCCTGGACGCCCCTGAAGACAGGGAACTATGGCTACACCTTC.

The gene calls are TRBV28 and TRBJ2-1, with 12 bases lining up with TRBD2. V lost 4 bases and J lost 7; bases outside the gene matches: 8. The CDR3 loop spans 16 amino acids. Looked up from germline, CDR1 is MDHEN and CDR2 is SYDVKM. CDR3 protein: CASSSPTSGSWNEQFF. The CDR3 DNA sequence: TGTGCCAGCAGTTCCCCGACTAGCGGGAGCTGGAATGAGCAGTTCTTC. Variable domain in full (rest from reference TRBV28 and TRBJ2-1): DVKVTQSSRYLVKRTGEKVFLECVQDMDHENMFWYRQDPGLGLRLIYFSYDVKMKEKGDIPEGYSVSREKKERFSLILESASTNQTSMYLCASSSPTSGSWNEQFFGPGTRLTVL.

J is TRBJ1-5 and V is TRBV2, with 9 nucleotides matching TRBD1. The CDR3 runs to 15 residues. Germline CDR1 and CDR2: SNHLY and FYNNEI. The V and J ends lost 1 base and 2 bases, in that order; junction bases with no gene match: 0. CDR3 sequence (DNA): TGTGCCAGCAGTGAAGGGGACAGGGGCAATCAGCCCCAGCATTTT. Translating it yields CASSEGDRGNQPQHF.

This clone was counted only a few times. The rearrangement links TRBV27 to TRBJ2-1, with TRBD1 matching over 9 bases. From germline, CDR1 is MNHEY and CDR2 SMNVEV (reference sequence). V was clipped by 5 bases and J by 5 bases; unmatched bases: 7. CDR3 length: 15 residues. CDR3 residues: CASSAGTGIHNEQFF. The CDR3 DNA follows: TGTGCCAGCAGTGCCGGGACAGGGATACACAATGAGCAGTTCTTC.